The rows below give T cell receptor beta chains drawn from one sample of a study of T cells after yellow fever vaccination. TCRdb used MiXCR to reprocess the 5' RACE reads, holding one entry per CDR3 protein. The table has 300,000 to 450,000 distinct CDR3 sequences, roughly 6.1% seen once. The sample was PBMCs, taken 5 days after the yellow fever booster vaccination. The source of these receptors is a man aged 30-40 years who received the YFV17D yellow fever vaccine. The CDR3 runs from the conserved cysteine through the conserved F or W. D genes are given only for firm matches. Rows give clone size only sometimes, using once, few, many, or a class for an expanded clone.

J gene | V gene | clone size | D gene | CDR3 protein | CDR3 DNA
TRBJ2-3 | TRBV29-1 | many | NA | CSVESQRTDTQYF | TGCAGCGTTGAAAGTCAGAGGACAGATACGCAGTATTTT
TRBJ2-6 | TRBV29-1 | NA | NA | CSVASGANVLTF | TGCAGCGTTGCCAGCGGGGCCAACGTCCTGACTTTC
TRBJ2-1 | TRBV5-1 | many | TRBD1 | CASKTGDNEQFF | TGCGCCAGCAAGACAGGGGACAATGAGCAGTTCTTC
TRBJ1-2 | TRBV20-1 | NA | TRBD1 | CSAPPGQYNYGYTF | TGCAGTGCTCCACCGGGACAGTATAACTATGGCTACACCTTC
TRBJ2-7 | TRBV5-1 | NA | TRBD2 | CASRGGRTDEQYF | TGCGCCAGCAGGGGCGGGAGAACGGACGAGCAGTACTTC
TRBJ2-1 | TRBV20-1 | few | TRBD1 | CSAAGTALNEQFF | TGCAGTGCTGCCGGGACAGCACTCAATGAGCAGTTCTTC
TRBJ1-3 | TRBV5-6 | few | TRBD1 | CASRLRDSGNTIYF | TGTGCCAGCAGACTTCGGGACAGTGGAAACACCATATATTTT
TRBJ2-3 | TRBV7-2 | many | NA | CASSLMGLSTDTQYF | TGTGCCAGCAGCTTAATGGGACTCAGCACAGATACGCAGTATTTT
TRBJ2-1 | TRBV7-2 | many | TRBD2 | CASSRLAGGSYNEQFF | TGTGCCAGCAGTCGACTAGCGGGAGGCTCCTACAATGAGCAGTTCTTC
TRBJ2-2 | TRBV7-2 | NA | NA | CASSLIELGTGELFF | TGTGCCAGCAGCTTAATAGAGCTCGGCACCGGGGAGCTGTTTTTT
TRBJ2-7 | TRBV28 | few | NA | CASRQGGTYEQYF | TGTGCCAGCAGACAGGGTGGCACCTACGAGCAGTACTTC
TRBJ2-5 | TRBV29-1 | few | TRBD1 | CSGIRGLETQYF | TGCAGTGGCATCAGGGGGTTGGAGACCCAGTACTTC
TRBJ2-1 | TRBV19 | few | NA | CASRRGGGTGEQFF | TGTGCCAGTAGAAGAGGGGGAGGCACGGGAGAGCAGTTCTTC
TRBJ2-2 | TRBV2 | NA | NA | CASTRGSKELFF | TGTGCCAGCACCCGGGGATCGAAGGAGCTGTTTTTT
TRBJ2-7 | TRBV6-5 | many | NA | CASRPGWSYEQYF | TGTGCCAGCAGGCCCGGTTGGTCCTACGAGCAGTACTTC
TRBJ2-1 | TRBV28 | NA | NA | CASSYGLVGGNEQFF | TGTGCCAGCAGTTATGGACTCGTCGGGGGAAATGAGCAGTTCTTC
TRBJ2-1 | TRBV6-2/TRBV6-3 | NA | NA | CASSQRALLGNEQFF | TGTGCCAGCAGCCAGCGGGCCCTCCTGGGTAATGAGCAGTTCTTC
TRBJ2-2 | TRBV12-3/TRBV12-4 | NA | NA | CASSRQTTNTGELFF | TGTGCCAGCAGTCGACAGACTACGAACACCGGGGAGCTGTTTTTT
TRBJ2-1 | TRBV25-1 | many | TRBD2 | CASSEFGRGLDEQFF | TGTGCCAGCAGTGAATTCGGGAGGGGGTTGGATGAGCAGTTCTTC
TRBJ2-5 | TRBV5-1 | many | TRBD2 | CASSLATSGSQETQYF | TGCGCCAGCAGCTTGGCGACTAGCGGAAGCCAAGAGACCCAGTACTTC
TRBJ1-1 | TRBV20-1 | many | NA | CSARHKPGNLPMNTEAFF | TGCAGTGCTAGACACAAGCCGGGAAACCTCCCTATGAACACTGAAGCTTTCTTT
TRBJ2-3 | TRBV20-1 | many | NA | CSARDPSRAADTQYF | TGCAGTGCTAGAGATCCCTCCAGGGCAGCAGATACGCAGTATTTT
TRBJ1-4 | TRBV20-1 | few | NA | CSASRGGYGEKLFF | TGCAGTGCCTCGAGGGGAGGGTATGGTGAAAAACTGTTTTTT
TRBJ2-1 | TRBV7-2 | many | NA | CASSLLWVRGVDEQFF | TGTGCCAGCAGCTTACTGTGGGTCCGGGGCGTCGATGAGCAGTTCTTC
TRBJ2-6 | TRBV3-1 | many | TRBD1 | CASSRRDRGPSGANVLTF | TGTGCCAGCAGCCGCCGGGACAGGGGTCCATCTGGGGCCAACGTCCTGACTTTC
TRBJ2-5 | TRBV29-1 | NA | NA | CSATEGQETQYF | TGCAGCGCCACAGAGGGCCAAGAGACCCAGTACTTC
TRBJ2-4 | TRBV20-1 | many | NA | CSARTIAKNIQYF | TGCAGTGCCCGGACAATAGCCAAAAACATTCAGTACTTC
TRBJ2-7 | TRBV27 | many | TRBD1 | CASSPQRNPGQGVYEQYF | TGTGCCAGCAGTCCCCAGAGGAACCCGGGACAGGGGGTTTACGAGCAGTACTTC
TRBJ2-3 | TRBV20-1 | NA | TRBD2 | CSALGAGGPNTQYF | TGCAGTGCCCTTGGGGCGGGAGGGCCAAATACGCAGTATTTT
TRBJ2-2 | TRBV12-3/TRBV12-4 | many | NA | CASSSLNTGELFF | TGTGCCAGCAGTTCACTTAACACCGGGGAGCTGTTTTTT
TRBJ1-2 | TRBV4-2 | many | TRBD1 | CASSPRQGEVYGYTF | TGTGCCAGCAGCCCTCGACAGGGGGAGGTATATGGCTACACCTTC
TRBJ2-3 | TRBV5-1 | few | TRBD1 | CASSFGQDTDTQYF | TGCGCCAGCAGCTTTGGACAGGACACAGATACGCAGTATTTT
TRBJ2-7 | TRBV27 | NA | NA | CASSRFSGTSTYEQYF | TGTGCCAGCAGTCGCTTTTCCGGGACTTCGACTTACGAGCAGTACTTC
TRBJ2-4 | TRBV5-1 | many | NA | CASSRTEAKNIQYF | TGCGCCAGCAGCCGTACAGAGGCCAAAAACATTCAGTACTTC
TRBJ2-1 | TRBV6-2/TRBV6-3 | many | NA | CASSYRRINNEQFF | TGTGCCAGCAGTTATCGCCGCATAAACAATGAGCAGTTCTTC
TRBJ1-4 | TRBV5-5 | NA | TRBD1 | CASSWKDRGHRANEKLFF | TGTGCCAGCAGCTGGAAGGACAGGGGGCATAGGGCTAATGAAAAACTGTTTTTT
TRBJ2-6 | TRBV6-5 | NA | NA | CASSYRAGANVLTF | TGTGCCAGCAGTTACAGGGCTGGGGCCAACGTCCTGACTTTC
TRBJ2-7 | TRBV7-2 | many | NA | CASSSPKRDEQYF | TGTGCCAGCAGCTCTCCAAAAAGGGACGAGCAGTACTTC
TRBJ2-7 | TRBV5-1 | NA | TRBD2 | CASKASGIYEQYF | TGCGCCAGCAAGGCTAGCGGGATCTACGAGCAGTACTTC
TRBJ2-7 | TRBV5-1 | few | NA | CASSFRSPLETGKYEQYF | TGCGCCAGCAGCTTCCGGTCTCCCCTAGAAACAGGGAAATACGAGCAGTACTTC
TRBJ2-1 | TRBV20-1 | few | NA | CSAIRTNNEQFF | TGCAGTGCTATCCGGACTAACAATGAGCAGTTCTTC
TRBJ2-2 | TRBV5-5 | once | NA | CASSPGSQGGTGELFF | TGTGCCAGCAGCCCTGGGAGCCAGGGCGGCACCGGGGAGCTGTTTTTT
TRBJ2-7 | TRBV4-2 | NA | TRBD1 | CASSQENRGNSYEQYF | TGTGCCAGCAGCCAAGAAAACAGGGGGAACAGTTACGAGCAGTACTTC
TRBJ1-1 | TRBV20-1 | many | NA | CSAREGNTEAFF | TGCAGTGCTAGGGAGGGAAACACTGAAGCTTTCTTT
TRBJ2-3 | TRBV30 | many | NA | CAWAGTTRDTQYF | TGTGCCTGGGCCGGGACCACTAGAGATACGCAGTATTTT
TRBJ2-5 | TRBV19 | few | NA | CASSLWARETQYF | TGTGCCAGTAGTCTGTGGGCCCGGGAGACCCAGTACTTC
TRBJ2-3 | TRBV7-2 | many | TRBD2 | CASSPGTTSTDTQYF | TGTGCCAGCAGCCCCGGGACTACTAGCACAGATACGCAGTATTTT
TRBJ2-7 | TRBV9 | NA | NA | CASSVDWGPSYEQYF | TGTGCCAGCAGCGTAGATTGGGGGCCATCCTACGAGCAGTACTTC
TRBJ1-1 | TRBV5-1 | NA | NA | CASSIGQTSNTEAFF | TGCGCCAGCAGCATAGGACAGACTTCGAACACTGAAGCTTTCTTT
TRBJ2-1 | TRBV10-3 | few | NA | CAIKQPTGNEQFF | TGTGCCATCAAACAACCCACAGGGAATGAGCAGTTCTTC
TRBJ2-1 | TRBV29-1 | NA | NA | CSVEDRGSPPFDEQFF | TGCAGCGTTGAAGATCGAGGGAGTCCTCCCTTCGATGAGCAGTTCTTC
TRBJ1-2 | TRBV7-2 | few | TRBD1 | CASSPPDRGLAGYTF | TGTGCCAGCAGCCCTCCCGACAGGGGGCTGGCGGGCTACACCTTC
TRBJ1-2 | TRBV7-9 | few | NA | CASREDQGGYGYTF | TGTGCCAGCAGGGAAGACCAAGGTGGCTATGGCTACACCTTC
TRBJ2-1 | TRBV3-1 | few | NA | CASSRPAVTGNEQFF | TGTGCCAGCAGCCGCCCAGCGGTGACTGGGAATGAGCAGTTCTTC
TRBJ2-1 | TRBV29-1 | few | TRBD2 | CSVDLLAGPNEQFF | TGCAGCGTTGATTTACTAGCGGGACCCAATGAGCAGTTCTTC
TRBJ2-5 | TRBV6-1 | NA | NA | CASSPLFAEQETQYF | TGTGCCAGCAGCCCCCTCTTTGCGGAACAAGAGACCCAGTACTTC
TRBJ2-7 | TRBV20-1 | many | NA | CSARQDTEQYF | TGCAGTGCTAGACAGGACACTGAGCAGTACTTC
TRBJ1-1 | TRBV27 | many | NA | CASSRRRDTEAFF | TGTGCCAGCAGTCGTCGGAGGGACACTGAAGCTTTCTTT
TRBJ2-5 | TRBV20-1 | few | TRBD1 | CSATTGQGVGRETQYF | TGCAGTGCTACTACGGGACAGGGCGTCGGGCGAGAGACCCAGTACTTC
TRBJ2-5 | TRBV11-2 | many | NA | CASSPNQGGETQYF | TGTGCCAGCAGCCCGAACCAGGGCGGGGAGACCCAGTACTTC